A single sample is the source of the 17 T cell receptor beta chains below, sequenced in a study of blood T cell repertoires in COVID-19 (TCRdb year 2020). Library method: the immunoSEQ multiplex PCR assay. In TCRdb, the immuneACCESS table is reduced to in-frame sequences with V and J assigned. These tables do not hold every clone; where another copy was compared, an unresolved V gene accounts for under half, and the others remain unexplained. The sample table holds 340,000 or so clones, of which around 88% were seen once. 2.5% to 3.5% of the sample lies in the top ten. Sequenced: peripheral blood. These receptors were taken from a man younger than 45 with active or convalescent COVID-19.

J is TRBJ1-2 and V is TRBV30; maybe TRBD1 (5 bases). The CDR3 loop spans 11 amino acids. V lost 2 bases and J lost 7, with 8 bases in between. Germline CDR1 reads GTSNPN; CDR2 reads SVGIG (reference sequence). CDR3 residues: CAWSPGIGYTF. The CDR3, as DNA: TGTGCCTGGAGTCCAGGGATTGGCTACACCTTC.

The chain recombines TRBV19 with TRBJ1-1, with D possibly matching TRBD1 (6 bases). The germline V gene encodes CDR1 LNHDA and CDR2 SQIVND (reference sequence). The V gene lost 9 bases and the J gene lost 4 bases, with 24 bases spanning the gap. The CDR3 length is 16 residues. In DNA, the CDR3 is TGTGCCAGGACAACCGTTAACAGGGTAATGGGCACTGAAGCTTTCTTT. Its translation is CARTTVNRVMGTEAFF.

The V gene is TRBV4-2, the J gene TRBJ1-4; 7 bases match TRBD1. The CDR3 has 18 residues. V shed 4 bases, J shed 8 bases, and the junction held 19 bases outside the gene matches. The V gene's germline CDR1 is LGHNA and CDR2 YNFKEQ. The CDR3 is CASSPFHRGQKAGEKLFF. CDR3 nucleotide sequence: TGTGCCAGCAGCCCGTTCCACAGGGGCCAGAAGGCCGGGGAAAAACTGTTTTTT.

The V call is TRBV7-9, the J call TRBJ2-7; 7 nucleotides line up with TRBD2. This CDR3 spans 15 amino acids. Trimming cost V 3 bases and J 2 bases; bases outside gene matches: 7. Germline V CDR1 and CDR2: SEHNR, FQNEAQ (reference sequence). The CDR3 nucleotides read TGTGCCAGCAGCTTGGGAGCGGGGTCCACCTACGAGCAGTACTTC. Amino acids: CASSLGAGSTYEQYF.

V is TRBV28 and J is TRBJ2-2; 9 bases are a match to TRBD1. CDR3 length: 14 residues. Germline values: CDR1 MDHEN, CDR2 SYDVKM. V trimming: 6 bases; J trimming: 6 bases; junction bases outside the gene matches: 5. The CDR3 DNA reads as TGTGCCAGCAGCCGACAGGGGGGGGCCGGGGAGCTGTTTTTT. It codes for CASSRQGGAGELFF.

The chain carries TRBV5-6 and TRBJ1-2; a possible D gene is TRBD1 (5 bases). V was cut by 7 bases and J by 4 bases, with 20 bases left in between. Germline V gives CDR1 SGHDT, CDR2 YYEEEE. This CDR3 contains 15 residues. The CDR3 nucleotides read TGTGCCAGCGGAGGGGTACTAAGCCGAGGCTATGGCTACACCTTC. Translation: CASGGVLSRGYGYTF.

This clone was detected only a few times. The chain is built from TRBV5-1 and TRBJ2-7; 11 bases fit TRBD2. J lost 3 bases, V lost 1 base, and 6 bases had no gene match. CDR3 size: 16 residues. Germline CDR1 reads SGHRS; CDR2 reads YFSETQ. CDR3 coding DNA: TGCGCCAGCAGCTTGCTCACTAGCGGGAGTTTCTACGAGCAGTACTTC. Translated: CASSLLTSGSFYEQYF.

The chain employs TRBV29-1 and TRBJ2-7; D not resolved. Germline assignment: CDR1 SQVTM and CDR2 ANQGSEA. The CDR3 loop spans 11 amino acids. With 5 bases removed from V and 1 base from J, the gap between germline ends came to 6 bases. The CDR3 protein is CSVIESYEQYF. CDR3 DNA: TGCAGCGTTATTGAGTCCTACGAGCAGTACTTC.

The CDR3 nucleotides read TGTGCCAGCTCACCGGTATTGTCGGGACTAGCAAGTAACACAGATACGCAGTATTTT. It yields the protein CASSPVLSGLASNTDTQYF. The chain has TRBV18 and TRBJ2-3, with 9 nucleotides matching TRBD2. Germline lookup yields CDR1 KGHSH and CDR2 LQKENI. This CDR3 is built from 19 residues. V trimming: 3 bases; J trimming: 2 bases; junction bases outside the gene matches: 15.

The rearrangement uses TRBV13 and TRBJ2-2; 13 nucleotides align to TRBD2. The CDR3 totals 21 residues. V was pared by 0 bases and J by 3 bases, with 13 bases of the junction left unmatched. Germline V gene lookup returns CDR1 PRHDT and CDR2 FYEKMQ (reference sequence). The CDR3 spells CASSLGAAIGLAGDDTGELFF. CDR3 in DNA: TGTGCCAGCAGCTTAGGGGCGGCTATAGGACTAGCGGGAGATGACACCGGGGAGCTGTTTTTT.

The rearrangement joins TRBV13 to TRBJ2-1, with D possibly being TRBD1 (5 bases). The CDR3 has 13 residues. The V gene's germline CDR1 is PRHDT and CDR2 FYEKMQ (reference sequence). V was pared by 9 bases and J by 3 bases, with 12 bases between. The CDR3 region has the DNA TGTGCCAGTTCCGCAGGGATCTACAATGAGCAGTTCTTC. It translates to CASSAGIYNEQFF.

This sequence joins TRBV7-9 and TRBJ2-1; no clear D. The CDR3 consists of 14 residues. From germline, CDR1 is SEHNR and CDR2 FQNEAQ (reference sequence). The V end lost 5 bases, the J end lost 7 bases, and 15 bases lay between the germline ends. DNA for the CDR3: TGTGCCAGCAGCCCCCTGGAGCGAAGGAATGAGCAGTTCTTC. It yields the protein CASSPLERRNEQFF.

In its sample, this clone was seen a few times. The chain has TRBV29-1 and TRBJ2-2; TRBD2 is a possible D gene (5 bases). Germline assignment: CDR1 SQVTM and CDR2 ANQGSEA. There are 12 residues in the CDR3. The CDR3 loop reads CVGKVNTGELFF. The CDR3 DNA is TGCGTCGGGAAGGTAAACACCGGGGAGCTGTTTTTT.

The genes are TRBV4-3 and TRBJ2-1; weak D call: TRBD2 (6 bases). Germline CDR1 is LGHNA and CDR2 is YSLEER. The V and J ends lost 3 bases and 7 bases respectively, with 13 bases between them. The CDR3 spans 14 residues. The chain's CDR3 is CASSQGGKVNEQFF. For the CDR3, the DNA is TGCGCCAGCAGCCAGGGAGGAAAGGTTAATGAGCAGTTCTTC.

The gene calls are TRBV10-3 and TRBJ2-3, with 8 bases lining up with TRBD1. V gave up 3 bases and J gave up 0 bases; unmatched junction bases: 5. Germline loops: CDR1 ENHRY, CDR2 SYGVKD. This CDR3 region has 16 residues. CDR3 sequence: CAISDSDRVSTDTQYF. The DNA of the CDR3 is TGTGCCATCAGTGACTCGGACAGGGTCAGCACAGATACGCAGTATTTT.

CDR3 loop: CASSPQENYGYTF. The CDR3 nucleotides are TGTGCCAGCTCACCACAGGAGAACTATGGCTACACCTTC. The J gene is TRBJ1-2, the V gene TRBV18; D is uncertain. The CDR3 is 13 residues long. Trimming took off 1 base at V and 2 bases at J, with 5 bases between the two ends. Per the germline V gene, CDR1 is KGHSH and CDR2 is LQKENI.

This clone has a single count. This chain joins TRBV12-2 and TRBJ2-1; the DNA was not compared with TRBD2, the D call given in the table. TRBV12-2 is assigned pseudogene status. The CDR3 totals 15 residues. The CDR3 sequence is CASRFRDWVYNEQFF. The CDR3 DNA reads TGTGCAAGTCGCTTCCGGGACTGGGTCTACAATGAGCAGTTCTTC.